The TCR beta chain described here comes from a study of molecular identifiers for immune sequencing clone quantification. Study-wide points: Clones that exceeded 20 RNA copies held over 98% of effector molecules, yet under 1% in naive cells.

The ends were cut back, 8 bases at V and 7 bases at J, with 18 bases in the middle. The germline V gene encodes CDR1 SEHNR and CDR2 FQNEAQ (reference sequence). This CDR3 spans 14 amino acids. Using its own MiXCR run on the PCR reads, TCRdb lists one record per CDR3 protein. The table lists tens of thousands of distinct CDR3 sequences, about 23% of them singletons. This clonotype was seen a handful of times. Its antigen is undetermined. Material: naive CD8+ T cells from blood, with Jurkat cell RNA spiked in. Noted subset: FACS-sorted CD8+CD4-CCR7+CD45RA+ naive T cells. This sequence joins TRBV7-9 and TRBJ2-1; perhaps TRBD2 as D (6 bases). This TCR was sampled from a human donor in good health. Some libraries in this study had Jurkat cell RNA spiked in. CDR3 bases: TGTGCCAGCCGACCCCCGGAGGGACGGAATGAGCAGTTCTTC. Its translation: CASRPPEGRNEQFF.